The 17 T cell receptor beta chains reported below all come from one sample, sequenced in a study of molecular identifiers for immune sequencing clone quantification. MiXCR was run by TCRdb on the PCR reads, yielding one entry per CDR3 protein. The table records about 630,000 distinct CDR3 sequences, over 25% of them present only once. The specimen sequenced was naive CD8+ T cells from blood, with Jurkat cell RNA spiked in. The sample's subset: FACS-sorted CD8+CD4-CCR7+CD45RA+ naive T cells. Source of these receptors: a human donor in good health. Some libraries in this study had Jurkat cell RNA spiked in.

This clonotype was detected ten times or more. V gene TRBV27 combines with J gene TRBJ2-3, with a weak D call TRBD2 (6 bases). Trimming pared 7 bases from V and 4 bases from J, leaving 15 bases between. The CDR3 is 14 amino acids. Germline values: CDR1 MNHEY, CDR2 SMNVEV (reference sequence). In DNA, the CDR3 is TGTGCCAGCAATCCCGGGACTGAGGCAGATACGCAGTATTTT. Protein: CASNPGTEADTQYF.

As regards this clonotype: Just one base apart from a much larger clone, this may be a read error. The rearrangement links TRBV21-1 to TRBJ1-1; the table's D call TRBD1 went unverified against the DNA. TRBV21-1 is designated a pseudogene. The CDR3 runs 14 residues. The CDR3, as DNA: TGTGCCAGCAGACACAACGGCCTGGGCGCTGAAGCTTTCTTT. Translated, it gives CASRHNGLGAEAFF.

Comments on this clonotype: Mismatch with germline at one junction end may stem from a read error. The chain joins TRBV7-9 to TRBJ2-3; the D is unclear. Germline CDR1 reads SEHNR; CDR2 reads FQNEAQ (reference sequence). This CDR3 contains 15 residues. The CDR3 is CASSLAGYSPDTQYF. CDR3 nucleotide sequence: TGTGCCAGCAGCTTAGCGGGTTATTCCCCAGATACGCAGTATTTC. Combining the CDR3 with reference TRBV7-9 and TRBJ2-3 gives the whole variable domain DTGVSQNPRHKITKRGQNVTFRCDPISEHNRLYWYRQTLGQGPEFLTYFQNEAQLEKSRLLSDRFSAERPKGSFSTLEIQRTEQGDSAMYLCASSLAGYSPDTQYFGPGTRLTVL.

Points on this clonotype: The junction departs from germline at one end; a sequencing error may be responsible. This chain connects TRBV27 to TRBJ2-3; 9 nucleotides line up with TRBD2. The germline V gene encodes CDR1 MNHEY and CDR2 SMNVEV (reference sequence). CDR3 length: 17 amino acids. The CDR3 spells CASSLAAGGVGTDSQYF. CDR3 coding DNA: TGTGCCAGCAGTTTAGCAGCGGGAGGAGTCGGCACAGATTCGCAGTATTTT.

The CDR3 loop is CASSISRIHGQYF. The CDR3 DNA reads as TGTGCCAGTAGTATCTCGCGTATCCACGGGCAGTACTTC. The gene calls are TRBV19 and TRBJ2-7; D not resolved. Germline V gives CDR1 LNHDA, CDR2 SQIVND (reference sequence). V lost 3 bases, J lost 9 bases, and 15 bases lay in between. The CDR3 totals 13 residues.

The CDR3 nucleotides are TGTGCCAGCCGCCCCCCAGGGGGGCCTAACTACGAGCAGTACTTC. Translation gives CASRPPGGPNYEQYF. V is TRBV7-9 and J is TRBJ2-7; maybe TRBD1 (7 bases). Trimming took off 8 bases at V and 3 bases at J, with 20 bases between the two ends. This CDR3 comprises 15 residues. Germline loops: CDR1 SEHNR, CDR2 FQNEAQ (reference sequence).

The J gene is TRBJ2-6, the V gene TRBV6-2 or TRBV6-3; 10 nucleotides align to TRBD1. Unmatched junction bases numbered 10, after V lost 4 bases and J lost 1 base. The CDR3 consists of 19 residues. CDR1 MNHEY and CDR2 SVGEGT come from the germline V gene. The CDR3 sequence is CASSWAWTGGESGANVLTF. In DNA, the CDR3 is TGTGCCAGCAGTTGGGCCTGGACAGGGGGAGAGTCTGGGGCCAACGTCCTGACTTTC.

The chain joins TRBV5-6 to TRBJ2-3; D is unresolved. Looked up from germline, CDR1 is SGHDT and CDR2 is YYEEEE. The CDR3 covers 14 residues. V gave up 3 bases and J gave up 2 bases, with 10 bases separating them. The CDR3 nucleotides read TGTGCCAGCAGCTCAGCCTCCTCCACAGATACGCAGTATTTT. Protein: CASSSASSTDTQYF.

A note on this clonotype: A much larger clone lies one base from this, so it may be a read error. The chain joins TRBV5-1 to TRBJ2-3; possibly TRBD2 for D (6 bases). Germline V CDR1 and CDR2: SGHRS, YFSETQ. V shed 4 bases and J shed 2 bases, with 17 bases lying between them. The length of the CDR3 is 16 residues. For the CDR3, the DNA is TGCGCCAGCAGCCCGGGGACTGGCTCACACACAGATACGCAGTATTTT. It codes for CASSPGTGSHTDTQYF.

The rearrangement uses TRBV27 and TRBJ2-1, with 8 nucleotides matching TRBD2. Germline-derived CDR1 and CDR2 are MNHEY and SMNVEV (reference sequence). J gave up 4 bases and V 2 bases, and 7 bases lay outside the gene matches. This CDR3 is 16 amino acids long. Here the CDR3 reads CASSLIGGGPYNEQFF. The CDR3 bases are TGTGCCAGCAGTTTAATAGGCGGGGGGCCTTACAATGAGCAGTTCTTC.

V is TRBV27 and J is TRBJ2-7; TRBD1 might be the D (5 bases). Between the trimmed V and J ends, which lost 3 bases and 7 bases, there was a span of 13 bases. The CDR3 length is 13 residues. The germline gives CDR1 MNHEY, CDR2 SMNVEV (reference sequence). The CDR3 DNA is TGTGCCAGCAGTTTTGGGGCCCTGGGGGAGCAGTACTTC. This gives the protein CASSFGALGEQYF.

This clonotype was detected many times. The V gene is TRBV19, the J gene TRBJ1-1; D uncertain. V lost 3 bases and J lost 0, with 5 bases in between. CDR1 and CDR2 (germline): LNHDA, SQIVND (reference sequence). The CDR3 consists of 13 residues. The CDR3 loop reads CASSILLNTEAFF. CDR3 DNA sequence: TGTGCCAGTAGTATTTTGTTGAACACTGAAGCTTTCTTT.

This clonotype has ten or more counts. The chain links TRBV28 to TRBJ1-5, with 8 bases aligning to TRBD1. The V gene's germline CDR1 is MDHEN and CDR2 SYDVKM. The V gene end was trimmed by 5 bases and the J gene end by 3 bases; junction bases not matched to a gene: 9. There are 16 residues in the CDR3. The CDR3 nucleotides read TGTGCCAGCAGTCCGAACCCGGGACAGGCCAATCAGCCCCAGCATTTT. Protein product: CASSPNPGQANQPQHF.

This chain uses TRBV7-9 with TRBJ2-5; 12 bases are a match to TRBD2. V lost 5 bases to trimming and J lost 3 bases; unmatched junction nucleotides: 7. Germline V CDR1 and CDR2: SEHNR, FQNEAQ (reference sequence). The CDR3 is 16 amino acids. The CDR3 coding sequence is TGTGCCAGCAGCCACGGACTAGCGGGGAGGGAAGAGACCCAGTACTTC. Translating it yields CASSHGLAGREETQYF.

This clonotype came up many times. The chain joins TRBV29-1 to TRBJ2-1; TRBD1 or TRBD2 may be the D gene (5 bases each). V was cut by 2 bases and J by 4 bases, with 15 bases left in between. This CDR3 is built from 15 residues. Germline V lookup: CDR1 SQVTM, CDR2 ANQGSEA. The CDR3 region is CSVESFGTTYNEQFF. CDR3 bases: TGCAGCGTTGAAAGTTTCGGGACCACATACAATGAGCAGTTCTTC.

The gene calls are TRBV4-3 and TRBJ1-1, with D unclear. CDR3 length: 15 amino acids. Trimming left V 3 bases short and J 4 bases short, with 15 bases between. The germline V gene encodes CDR1 LGHNA and CDR2 YSLEER. The CDR3 region has the DNA TGCGCCAGCAGCCAGGCGAACTTCGGAAGCACTGAAGCTTTCTTT. As protein: CASSQANFGSTEAFF.

A note on this clonotype: The junction departs from the called germline gene at one end, perhaps through a read error. The rearrangement uses TRBV27 and TRBJ2-7; D could derive from TRBD1 or TRBD2 (6 bases each). This CDR3 region has 12 residues. Germline V gene lookup returns CDR1 MNHEY and CDR2 SMNVEV (reference sequence). CDR3 region: CASRSGGLEQYF. CDR3 nucleotides: TGCGCCAGCAGATCCGGGGGCTTAGAGCAGTACTTC.